A single sample is the source of the 28 T cell receptor beta chains below, sequenced in a study of blood T cells in healthy people across ages (dated by TCRdb to the mid-2010s). Library preparation employed 5' RACE. TCRdb records Illumina HiSeq 2500 as the sequencer. The second PCR ran for about 7 to 11 cycles and used a J-beta primer mix along with a sample-barcoded 5' primer. TCRdb handled the public reads itself, with Q25 trimming in fastp and clone calling in MiXCR, and kept productive beta chains. When rows share a CDR3 protein, they turn into one entry using the most common DNA and genes. The sample contains 650,000 to 800,000 distinct CDR3 sequences, approximately 44% of them found a single time. The ten largest make up under 20% of the sample. Sequences were obtained from blood. The receptor source for this set is a man aged 55-75 years in good health.

The CDR3: CASSSTGVFQPQHF. The DNA of the CDR3 is TGTGCCAGCAGTTCCACAGGGGTATTTCAGCCCCAGCATTTT. The rearrangement uses TRBV6-5 and TRBJ1-5; 7 nucleotides line up with TRBD1. The junction had 6 bases not matched to a gene; V was cut back by 4 bases and J by 6 bases. In germline, CDR1 is MNHEY, CDR2 SVGAGI. The CDR3 length is 14 residues.

V gene TRBV19 combines with J gene TRBJ1-1; 7 bases map to TRBD1. V trimming: 3 bases; J trimming: 10 bases; junction bases outside the gene matches: 11. Germline V gene data show CDR1 as LNHDA and CDR2 as SQIVND (reference sequence). The CDR3 covers 14 residues. The CDR3 DNA reads TGTGCCAGTAGTATTCAGGGGGGTAGGCTTCGAGCTTTCTTT. It specifies CASSIQGGRLRAFF.

J is TRBJ2-2 and V is TRBV10-3; 12 nucleotides line up with TRBD1. V shed 5 bases and J 7 bases; nucleotides not matched to a gene: 11. Germline CDR1 ENHRY, CDR2 SYGVKD. This CDR3 has 17 residues. CDR3 nucleotide sequence: TGTGCCATCAGTCGTACGGGACAGGGGGCGCCAGGCGGGGAGCTGTTTTTT. This codes for CAISRTGQGAPGGELFF.

The chain couples TRBV6-2 or TRBV6-3 to TRBJ1-1, with TRBD1 as a possible D gene (6 bases). Trimming took 7 bases from V and 4 from J, leaving 19 bases between them. This CDR3 is built from 15 residues. Germline V lookup: CDR1 MNHEY, CDR2 SVGEGT. The CDR3 sequence: CASNKGDTHPTEAFF. The CDR3 DNA reads TGTGCCAGCAATAAGGGGGACACCCACCCCACTGAAGCTTTCTTT.

CDR3 sequence (DNA): TGTGCCAGCAGCCCCGATAGCGGGGGCTCCTACAATGAGCAGTTCTTC. This codes for CASSPDSGGSYNEQFF. The chain carries TRBV7-2 and TRBJ2-1, with 9 bases fitting TRBD2. Germline V gene lookup returns CDR1 SGHTA and CDR2 FQGNSA. The CDR3 runs 16 residues. J was trimmed by 0 bases and V by 5 bases; bases with no gene match: 5. Drawing the rest from reference TRBV7-2 and TRBJ2-1, the complete variable domain is GAGVSQSPSNKVTEKGKDVELRCDPISGHTALYWYRQSLGQGLEFLIYFQGNSAPDKSGLPSDRFSAERTGGSVSTLTIQRTQQEDSAVYLCASSPDSGGSYNEQFFGPGTRLTVL.

CDR3 in DNA: TGTGCCAGCAGCTTACGTGACACGGTAGTCGGGGAGCTGTTTTTT. Amino acids: CASSLRDTVVGELFF. This chain links TRBV7-9 with TRBJ2-2; D is undetermined. Trimming removed 2 bases from V and 7 bases from J, with 14 bases in between. This CDR3 contains 15 residues. Germline V gene data show CDR1 as SEHNR and CDR2 as FQNEAQ (reference sequence).

V usage is TRBV6-2 or TRBV6-3 and J usage is TRBJ2-5, with 7 positions matching TRBD1. The V and J ends lost 2 bases and 2 bases, in that order; junction bases with no gene match: 8. CDR1 is MNHEY, CDR2 SVGEGT, per germline. The CDR3 sequence is 16 residues long. In nucleotides, the CDR3 is TGTGCCAGCAGTTACAACACATTGGGACAGCAAGAGACCCAGTACTTC. Translated, it gives CASSYNTLGQQETQYF.

The rearrangement links TRBV10-3 to TRBJ2-1; D perhaps matches TRBD1 (6 bases). This CDR3 has 12 amino acids. Germline CDR1 ENHRY, CDR2 SYGVKD. Between the trimmed V and J ends, which lost 4 bases and 10 bases, there was a span of 11 bases. The CDR3 region is CAISGTEYEQFF. CDR3 nucleotides: TGTGCCATCAGTGGGACAGAATACGAGCAGTTCTTC.

Worth noting for this clonotype: The junction departs from the called germline gene at one end, perhaps through a read error. The V and J genes are TRBV5-1 and TRBJ1-4; a weak D match, TRBD1 (5 bases). Germline loops: CDR1 SGHRS, CDR2 YFSETQ. The CDR3 has 15 amino acids. CDR3 bases: TGCGCCAGCAACTTGGGTCAGGGCCGGAATGAAAAACTGTTTTTT. Translating gives CASNLGQGRNEKLFF.

Concerning this clonotype itself: Germline and junction disagree at one end, which may indicate a read error. The chain carries TRBV2 and TRBJ2-3, with D perhaps TRBD1 (6 bases). The germline V gene has CDR1 SNHLY and CDR2 FYNNEI. This CDR3 has 14 amino acids. The CDR3 coding sequence is TGCGCCGGCAAAGAGGGGACAAACACAGATACGCAGTATTTT. The encoded protein is CAGKEGTNTDTQYF.

The chain carries TRBV7-2 and TRBJ2-3; 10 nucleotides line up with TRBD2. From germline, CDR1 is SGHTA and CDR2 FQGNSA. The CDR3 is made up of 15 amino acids. J gave up 8 bases and V 6 bases, and 11 bases lay outside the gene matches. In DNA, the CDR3 is TGTGCCAGCAGACCCACTAGCGGGGCCGGAGGTACGCAGTATTTT. Translating gives CASRPTSGAGGTQYF.

This clonotype appeared a few times. The chain employs TRBV18 and TRBJ1-1, with no clear D. The CDR3 has 15 amino acids. In germline, CDR1 is KGHSH, CDR2 LQKENI. With 2 bases removed from V and 1 base from J, the gap between germline ends came to 11 bases. The CDR3 DNA reads as TGTGCCAGCTCACCAACCTTGATTCGGAACACTGAAGCTTTCTTT. It codes for CASSPTLIRNTEAFF.

The rearrangement links TRBV20-1 to TRBJ1-5; TRBD1 is a possible D gene (6 bases). Between the trimmed V and J ends, which lost 3 bases and 3 bases, there was a span of 18 bases. The CDR3 runs to 16 residues. Germline V gives CDR1 DFQATT, CDR2 SNEGSKA (reference sequence). The CDR3 DNA follows: TGCAGTGCTAGCCACGCGAAAGGACAGTACAATCAGCCCCAGCATTTT. Amino acid sequence: CSASHAKGQYNQPQHF.

The genes are TRBV10-3 and TRBJ1-2, with TRBD1 matching over 8 bases. The CDR3 has 12 residues. V gave up 4 bases and J gave up 9 bases; unmatched junction bases: 4. Germline lookup yields CDR1 ENHRY and CDR2 SYGVKD. The CDR3 loop reads CAISGDRWSYTF. The CDR3 region has the DNA TGTGCCATCAGTGGGGACAGGTGGAGCTACACCTTC.

The chain links TRBV5-1 to TRBJ1-6; 8 positions match TRBD1. This CDR3 spans 18 amino acids. Trimming cost V 6 bases and J 7 bases; bases outside gene matches: 18. In germline, CDR1 is SGHRS, CDR2 YFSETQ. The CDR3 spells CASTSGTGRPVGNSPLHF. DNA for the CDR3: TGCGCCAGCACTTCCGGGACAGGTCGGCCTGTGGGGAATTCACCCCTCCACTTT.

The chain is built from TRBV30 and TRBJ1-5; D possibly corresponds to TRBD1 (6 bases). CDR3 size: 15 residues. V lost 2 bases and J 4 bases, leaving 15 bases between the germline ends. Germline loops: CDR1 GTSNPN, CDR2 SVGIG (reference sequence). The chain's CDR3 is CAWSRQASTNQPQHF. In DNA form, the CDR3 reads TGTGCCTGGAGTAGACAGGCTTCCACAAATCAGCCCCAGCATTTT.

This clonotype showed up just a few times. This sequence joins TRBV12-3 or TRBV12-4 and TRBJ2-1, with TRBD1 matching 7 bases. This CDR3 has 14 amino acids. J lost 6 bases, V lost 6 bases, and 8 bases had no gene match. The DNA of the CDR3 is TGTGCCAGCAGCTTTACGGCAGGGGGCAATGAGCAGTTCTTC. Translated, it gives CASSFTAGGNEQFF.

As to this clonotype: A read error may produce the germline difference seen at one junction end. The chain combines TRBV5-1 with TRBJ2-3; no reliable D call. CDR1 SGHRS and CDR2 YFSETQ come from the germline V gene. The CDR3 loop spans 14 amino acids. The CDR3 nucleotides read TGCGCCAGCAGTTTGGGTCGAGAGACAGATACGCAGTATTTT. Translation gives CASSLGRETDTQYF.

This clonotype was seen only a few times. The CDR3 protein is CASRKAGDEQFF. The DNA for the CDR3 is TGTGCCAGCAGGAAAGCGGGAGATGAGCAGTTCTTC. V and J are TRBV2 and TRBJ2-1; 8 positions agree with TRBD2. With 6 bases clipped from V and 8 bases from J, the junction kept 3 bases outside the gene matches. Germline CDR1 reads SNHLY; CDR2 reads FYNNEI. This CDR3 is 12 amino acids long.

The gene calls are TRBV9 and TRBJ1-1; D not certain. The CDR3 is made up of 15 amino acids. V lost 0 bases and J 0 bases, leaving 9 bases between the germline ends. The germline V gene has CDR1 SGDLS and CDR2 YYNGEE. Here the CDR3 DNA reads TGTGCCAGCAGCGTAGATGGACGGCTGAACACTGAAGCTTTCTTT. Translating it yields CASSVDGRLNTEAFF.

This clonotype appeared a few times. The CDR3 sequence: CASSYSGAGEANYGYTF. The CDR3 DNA is TGTGCCAGCAGTTACTCGGGAGCAGGGGAGGCTAACTATGGCTACACCTTC. The chain couples TRBV6-6 to TRBJ1-2, with D tentatively TRBD1 (6 bases). The CDR3 is made up of 17 amino acids. V lost 0 bases to trimming and J lost 0 bases, with 14 bases between them. The V gene's germline CDR1 is MNHNY and CDR2 SVGAGI (reference sequence).

This rearrangement joins TRBV6-6 to TRBJ2-4; possibly TRBD1 or TRBD2 for D (7 bases each). Per the germline V gene, CDR1 is MNHNY and CDR2 is SVGAGI (reference sequence). This CDR3 comprises 13 residues. V was pared by 10 bases and J by 1 base, with 11 bases between. The CDR3 region is CATQGGAKNIQYF. The CDR3 DNA reads TGTGCCACTCAGGGGGGGGCCAAAAACATTCAGTACTTC.

J is TRBJ2-6 and V is TRBV10-3; D unclear. Germline loops: CDR1 ENHRY, CDR2 SYGVKD. V shed 3 bases and J shed 0 bases, with 12 bases lying between them. The CDR3 has 17 residues. CDR3 amino acids: CAISDMSSFSGANVLTF. As DNA, the CDR3 is TGTGCCATCAGTGACATGTCCTCCTTCTCTGGGGCCAACGTCCTGACTTTC.

This chain uses TRBV7-2 with TRBJ2-7, with 8 positions matching TRBD1. Germline V lookup: CDR1 SGHTA, CDR2 FQGNSA. V lost 4 bases, J lost 1 base, and 9 bases stayed unmatched. This CDR3 region has 16 residues. The CDR3 region has the DNA TGTGCCAGCAGCTCCCACAGGGGGTTCGGATCCTACGAGCAGTACTTC. Translated, it gives CASSSHRGFGSYEQYF.

In its sample, this clonotype was seen a few times. The rearrangement links TRBV4-1 to TRBJ1-2; no definite D call. The germline CDR1 and CDR2 sequences are MGHRA and YSYEKL. V lost 0 bases to trimming and J lost 4 bases, with 9 bases between them. The CDR3 extends over 14 amino acids. CDR3 sequence: CASSQEGARYGYTF. The CDR3 DNA follows: TGCGCCAGCAGCCAAGAGGGAGCCCGCTATGGCTACACCTTC.

This clonotype came up a few times. The rearrangement uses TRBV11-1 and TRBJ2-1; 7 bases are shared with TRBD1. Trimming took 5 bases from V and 3 from J; bases not matched to a gene: 10. Germline V gene lookup returns CDR1 SGHAT and CDR2 FQDESV (reference sequence). This CDR3 is 16 amino acids long. CDR3 residues: CASSPLRQGDYNEQFF. The CDR3 DNA sequence: TGTGCCAGCAGCCCCCTCCGGCAGGGGGACTACAATGAGCAGTTCTTC. Using reference TRBV11-1 and TRBJ2-1 for the parts outside the CDR3, the full variable domain is EAEVAQSPRYKITEKSQAVAFWCDPISGHATLYWYRQILGQGPELLVQFQDESVVDDSQLPKDRFSAERLKGVDSTLKIQPAELGDSAMYLCASSPLRQGDYNEQFFGPGTRLTVL.

The CDR3 nucleotides read TGTGCCAGCAGCTCGTTGACACGAAGCTCCTACAATGAGCAGTTCTTC. Its protein is CASSSLTRSSYNEQFF. V usage is TRBV7-9 and J usage is TRBJ2-1; D call uncertain. The V gene's germline CDR1 is SEHNR and CDR2 FQNEAQ (reference sequence). The V and J ends lost 4 bases and 0 bases respectively, with 13 bases between them. The CDR3 has 16 amino acids.

The chain recombines TRBV20-1 with TRBJ1-4, with TRBD1 matching over 9 bases. J was trimmed by 6 bases and V by 6 bases; bases with no gene match: 8. The CDR3 is 14 amino acids. Per the germline V gene, CDR1 is DFQATT and CDR2 is SNEGSKA (reference sequence). CDR3 DNA sequence: TGCAGTGCGGCGACAGGGGGAGACGATGAAAAACTGTTTTTT. It translates to CSAATGGDDEKLFF.